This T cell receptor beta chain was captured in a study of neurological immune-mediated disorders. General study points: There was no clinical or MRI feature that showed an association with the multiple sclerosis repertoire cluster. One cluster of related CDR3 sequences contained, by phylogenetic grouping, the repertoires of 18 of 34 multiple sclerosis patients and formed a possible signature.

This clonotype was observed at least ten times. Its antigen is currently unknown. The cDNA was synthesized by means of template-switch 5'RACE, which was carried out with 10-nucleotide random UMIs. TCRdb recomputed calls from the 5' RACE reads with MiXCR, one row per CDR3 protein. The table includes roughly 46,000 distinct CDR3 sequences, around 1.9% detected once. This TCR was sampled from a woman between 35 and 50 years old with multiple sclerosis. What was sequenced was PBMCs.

CDR3 sequence: CASSSDGFYGYTF. Written as DNA, the CDR3 is TGTGCCAGCAGCTCAGACGGATTCTATGGCTACACCTTC. The V and J genes are TRBV11-2 and TRBJ1-2; no clear D gene. V lost 4 bases, J lost 4 bases, and 10 bases lay in between. The CDR3 totals 13 residues. Germline V gene lookup returns CDR1 SGHAT and CDR2 FQNNGV.